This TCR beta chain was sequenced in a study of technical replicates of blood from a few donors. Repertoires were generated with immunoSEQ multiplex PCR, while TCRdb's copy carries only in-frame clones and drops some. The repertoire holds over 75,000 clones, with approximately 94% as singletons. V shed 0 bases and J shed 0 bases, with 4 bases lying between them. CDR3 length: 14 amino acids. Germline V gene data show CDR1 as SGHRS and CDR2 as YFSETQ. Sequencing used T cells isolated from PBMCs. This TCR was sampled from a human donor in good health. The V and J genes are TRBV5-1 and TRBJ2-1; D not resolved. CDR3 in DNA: TGCGCCAGCAGCTTGGGTAGCTCCTACAATGAGCAGTTCTTC. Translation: CASSLGSSYNEQFF.